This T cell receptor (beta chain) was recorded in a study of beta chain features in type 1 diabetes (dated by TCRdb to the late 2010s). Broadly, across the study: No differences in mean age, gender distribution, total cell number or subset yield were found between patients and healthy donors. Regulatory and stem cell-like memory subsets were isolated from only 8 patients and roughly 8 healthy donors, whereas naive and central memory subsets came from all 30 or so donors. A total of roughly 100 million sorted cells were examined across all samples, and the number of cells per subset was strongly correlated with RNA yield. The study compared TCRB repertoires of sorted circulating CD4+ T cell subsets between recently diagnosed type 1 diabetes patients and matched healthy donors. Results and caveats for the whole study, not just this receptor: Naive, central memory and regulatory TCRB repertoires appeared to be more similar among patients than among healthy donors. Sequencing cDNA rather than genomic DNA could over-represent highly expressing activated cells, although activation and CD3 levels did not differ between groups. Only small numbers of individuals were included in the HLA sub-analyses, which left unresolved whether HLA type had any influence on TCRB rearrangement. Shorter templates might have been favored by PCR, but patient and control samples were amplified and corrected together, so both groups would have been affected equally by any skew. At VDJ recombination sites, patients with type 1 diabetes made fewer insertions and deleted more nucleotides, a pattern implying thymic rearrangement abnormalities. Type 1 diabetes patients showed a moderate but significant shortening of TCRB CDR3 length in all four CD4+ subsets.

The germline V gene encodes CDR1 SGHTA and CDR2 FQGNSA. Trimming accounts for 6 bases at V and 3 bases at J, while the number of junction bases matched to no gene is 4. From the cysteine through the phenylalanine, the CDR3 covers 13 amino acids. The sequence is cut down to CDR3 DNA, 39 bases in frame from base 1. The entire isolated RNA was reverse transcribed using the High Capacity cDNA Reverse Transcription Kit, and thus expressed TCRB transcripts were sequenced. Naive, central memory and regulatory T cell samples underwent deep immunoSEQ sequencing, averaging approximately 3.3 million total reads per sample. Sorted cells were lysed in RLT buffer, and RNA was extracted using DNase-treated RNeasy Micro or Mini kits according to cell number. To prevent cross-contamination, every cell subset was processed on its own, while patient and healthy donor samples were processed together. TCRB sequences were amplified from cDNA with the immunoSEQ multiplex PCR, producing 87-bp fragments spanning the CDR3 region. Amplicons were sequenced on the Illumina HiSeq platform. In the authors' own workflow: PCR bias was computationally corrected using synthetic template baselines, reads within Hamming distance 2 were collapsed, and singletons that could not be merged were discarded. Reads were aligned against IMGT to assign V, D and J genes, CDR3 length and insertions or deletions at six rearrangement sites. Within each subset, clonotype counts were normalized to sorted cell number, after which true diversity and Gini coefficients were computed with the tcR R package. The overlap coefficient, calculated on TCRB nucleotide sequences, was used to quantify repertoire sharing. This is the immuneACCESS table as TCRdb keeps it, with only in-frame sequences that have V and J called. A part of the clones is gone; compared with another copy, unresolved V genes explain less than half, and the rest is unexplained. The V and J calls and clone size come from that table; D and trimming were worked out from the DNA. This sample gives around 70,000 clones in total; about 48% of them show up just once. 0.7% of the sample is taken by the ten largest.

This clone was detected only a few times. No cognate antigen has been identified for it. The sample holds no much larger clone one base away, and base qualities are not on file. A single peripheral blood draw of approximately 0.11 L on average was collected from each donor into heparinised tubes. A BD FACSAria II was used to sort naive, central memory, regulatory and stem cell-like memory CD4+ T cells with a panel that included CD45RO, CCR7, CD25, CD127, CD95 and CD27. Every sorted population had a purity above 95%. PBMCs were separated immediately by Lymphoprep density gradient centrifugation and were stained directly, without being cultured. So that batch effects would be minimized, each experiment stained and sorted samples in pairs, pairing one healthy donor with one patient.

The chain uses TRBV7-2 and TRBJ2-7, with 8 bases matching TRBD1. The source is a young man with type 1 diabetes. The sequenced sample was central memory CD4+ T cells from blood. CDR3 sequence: CASSSGTGYEQYF. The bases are TGTGCCAGCAGTTCCGGGACAGGCTACGAGCAGTACTTC.